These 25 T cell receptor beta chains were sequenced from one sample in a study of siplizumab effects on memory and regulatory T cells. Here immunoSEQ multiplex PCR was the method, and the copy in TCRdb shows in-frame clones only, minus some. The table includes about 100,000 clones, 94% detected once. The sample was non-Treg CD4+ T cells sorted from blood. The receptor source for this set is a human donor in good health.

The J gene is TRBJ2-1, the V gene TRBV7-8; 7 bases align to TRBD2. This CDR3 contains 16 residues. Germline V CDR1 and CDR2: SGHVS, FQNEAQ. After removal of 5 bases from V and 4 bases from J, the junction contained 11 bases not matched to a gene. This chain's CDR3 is CASSPGGRTYYNEQFF. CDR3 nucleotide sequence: TGTGCCAGCAGCCCGGGAGGACGGACTTATTACAATGAGCAGTTCTTC.

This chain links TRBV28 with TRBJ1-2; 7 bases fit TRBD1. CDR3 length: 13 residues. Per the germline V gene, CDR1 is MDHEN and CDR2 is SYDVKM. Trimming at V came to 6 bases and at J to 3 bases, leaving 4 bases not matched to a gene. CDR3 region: CASRNTGDYGYTF. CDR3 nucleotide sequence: TGTGCCAGCAGAAATACAGGGGACTATGGCTACACCTTC.

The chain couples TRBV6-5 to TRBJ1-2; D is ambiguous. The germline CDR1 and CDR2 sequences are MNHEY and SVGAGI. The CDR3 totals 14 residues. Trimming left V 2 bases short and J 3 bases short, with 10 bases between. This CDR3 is CASSYRRTDYGYTF. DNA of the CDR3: TGTGCCAGCAGTTACCGTAGGACGGACTATGGCTACACCTTC.

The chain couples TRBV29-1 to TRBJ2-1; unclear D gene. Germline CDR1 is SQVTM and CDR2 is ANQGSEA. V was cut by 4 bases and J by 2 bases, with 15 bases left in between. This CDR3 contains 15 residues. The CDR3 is CSVGAGLRTYNEQFF. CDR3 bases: TGCAGCGTTGGGGCAGGCCTCCGAACCTACAATGAGCAGTTCTTC.

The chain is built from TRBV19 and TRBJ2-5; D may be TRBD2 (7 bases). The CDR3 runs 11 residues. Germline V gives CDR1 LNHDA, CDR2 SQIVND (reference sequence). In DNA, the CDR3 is TGTGCTACAGGGAGGGGAGAGACCCAGTACTTC. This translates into CATGRGETQYF.

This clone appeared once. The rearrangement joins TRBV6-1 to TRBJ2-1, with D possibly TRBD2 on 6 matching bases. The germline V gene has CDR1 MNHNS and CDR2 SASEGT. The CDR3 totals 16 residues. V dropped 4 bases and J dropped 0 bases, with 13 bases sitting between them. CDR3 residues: CASSASLASSYNEQFF. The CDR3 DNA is TGTGCCAGCAGTGCCTCCCTAGCGAGCTCCTACAATGAGCAGTTCTTC.

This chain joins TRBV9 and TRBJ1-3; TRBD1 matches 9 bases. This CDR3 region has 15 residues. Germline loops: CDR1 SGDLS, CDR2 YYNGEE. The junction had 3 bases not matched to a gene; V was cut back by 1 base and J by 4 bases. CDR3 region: CASSVRTGDGNTIYF. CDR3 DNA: TGTGCCAGCAGCGTAAGGACAGGGGACGGAAACACCATATATTTT. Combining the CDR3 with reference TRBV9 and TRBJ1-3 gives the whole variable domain DSGVTQTPKHLITATGQRVTLRCSPRSGDLSVYWYQQSLDQGLQFLIQYYNGEERAKGNILERFSAQQFPDLHSELNLSSLELGDSALYFCASSVRTGDGNTIYFGEGSWLTVV.

For the CDR3, the DNA is TGCGCCAGCAGCCCTTCCCAGGGGGGCTCCTACAATGAGCAGTTCTTC. Protein product: CASSPSQGGSYNEQFF. The J gene is TRBJ2-1, the V gene TRBV5-1; a weak D match, TRBD1 (7 bases). Looked up from germline, CDR1 is SGHRS and CDR2 is YFSETQ. The CDR3 totals 16 residues. The ends were cut back, 4 bases at V and 0 bases at J, with 14 bases in the middle. The variable domain in full, with the rest retrieved from reference TRBV5-1 and TRBJ2-1, is KAGVTQTPRYLIKTRGQQVTLSCSPISGHRSVSWYQQTPGQGLQFLFEYFSETQRNKGNFPGRFSGRQFSNSRSEMNVSTLELGDSALYLCASSPSQGGSYNEQFFGPGTRLTVL.

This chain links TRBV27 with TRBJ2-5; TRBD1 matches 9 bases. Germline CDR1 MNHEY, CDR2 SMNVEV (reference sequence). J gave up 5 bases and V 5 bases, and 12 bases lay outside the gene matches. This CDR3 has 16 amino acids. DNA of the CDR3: TGTGCCAGCAGTCCGACACCGGGACAGGGTTGGGAGACCCAGTACTTC. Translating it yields CASSPTPGQGWETQYF.

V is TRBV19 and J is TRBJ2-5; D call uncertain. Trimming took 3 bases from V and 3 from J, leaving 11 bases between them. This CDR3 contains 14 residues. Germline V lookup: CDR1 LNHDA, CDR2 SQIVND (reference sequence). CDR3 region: CASSIGPTEETQYF. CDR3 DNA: TGTGCCAGTAGTATTGGGCCGACCGAAGAGACCCAGTACTTC. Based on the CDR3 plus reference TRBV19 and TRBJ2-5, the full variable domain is DGGITQSPKYLFRKEGQNVTLSCEQNLNHDAMYWYRQDPGQGLRLIYYSQIVNDFQKGDIAEGYSVSREKKESFPLTVTSAQKNPTAFYLCASSIGPTEETQYFGPGTRLLVL.

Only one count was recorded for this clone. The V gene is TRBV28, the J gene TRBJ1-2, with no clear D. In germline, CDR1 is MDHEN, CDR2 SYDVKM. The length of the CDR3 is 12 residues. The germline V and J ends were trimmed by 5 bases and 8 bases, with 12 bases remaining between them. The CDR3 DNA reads TGTGCCAGCAGTCTACAACTGCAAGGCTACACCTTC. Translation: CASSLQLQGYTF.

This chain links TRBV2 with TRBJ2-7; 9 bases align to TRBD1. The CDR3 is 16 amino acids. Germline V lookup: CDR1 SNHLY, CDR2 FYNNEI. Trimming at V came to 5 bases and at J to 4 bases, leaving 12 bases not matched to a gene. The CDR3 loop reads CASSRTWGQGTYEQYF. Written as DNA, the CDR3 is TGTGCCAGCAGTCGAACTTGGGGACAGGGTACTTACGAGCAGTACTTC.

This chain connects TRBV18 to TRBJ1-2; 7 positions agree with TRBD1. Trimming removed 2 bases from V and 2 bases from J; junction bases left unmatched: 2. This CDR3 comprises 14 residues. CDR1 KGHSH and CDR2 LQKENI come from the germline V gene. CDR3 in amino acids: CASSPEDRNYGYTF. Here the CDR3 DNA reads TGTGCCAGCTCACCAGAGGACAGGAACTATGGCTACACCTTC.

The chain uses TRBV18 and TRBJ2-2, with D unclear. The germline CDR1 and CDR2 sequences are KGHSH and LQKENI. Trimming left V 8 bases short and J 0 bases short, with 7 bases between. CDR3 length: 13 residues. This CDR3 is CASDQANTGELFF. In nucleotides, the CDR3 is TGTGCCAGCGATCAGGCGAACACCGGGGAGCTGTTTTTT.

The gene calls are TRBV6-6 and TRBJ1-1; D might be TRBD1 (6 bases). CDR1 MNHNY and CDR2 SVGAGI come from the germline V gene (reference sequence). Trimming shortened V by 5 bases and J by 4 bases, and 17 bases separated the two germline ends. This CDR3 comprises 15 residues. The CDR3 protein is CASSHKTGNLTEAFF. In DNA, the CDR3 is TGTGCCAGCAGTCATAAAACAGGGAACCTCACTGAAGCTTTCTTT.

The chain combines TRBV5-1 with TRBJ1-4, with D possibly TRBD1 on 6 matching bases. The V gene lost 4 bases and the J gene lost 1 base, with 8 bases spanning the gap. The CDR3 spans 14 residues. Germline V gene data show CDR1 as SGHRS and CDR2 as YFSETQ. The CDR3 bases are TGCGCCAGCAGCCCACAGGGAACTAATGAAAAACTGTTTTTT. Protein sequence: CASSPQGTNEKLFF.

The CDR3 loop is CASSQPEKKGADEQFF. CDR3 nucleotide sequence: TGCGCCAGCAGCCAACCCGAGAAAAAGGGGGCGGATGAGCAGTTCTTC. This sequence joins TRBV4-1 and TRBJ2-1, with TRBD1 matching over 7 bases. Germline loops: CDR1 MGHRA, CDR2 YSYEKL. There are 16 residues in the CDR3. Unmatched junction bases numbered 12, after V lost 2 bases and J lost 8 bases.

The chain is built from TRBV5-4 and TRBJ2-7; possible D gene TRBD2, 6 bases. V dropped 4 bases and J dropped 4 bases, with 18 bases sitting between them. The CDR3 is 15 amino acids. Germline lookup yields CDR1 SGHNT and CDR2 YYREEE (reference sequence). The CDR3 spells CASSRDSPLKYEQYF. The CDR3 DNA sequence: TGTGCCAGCAGCCGGGACTCCCCTCTTAAGTACGAGCAGTACTTC.

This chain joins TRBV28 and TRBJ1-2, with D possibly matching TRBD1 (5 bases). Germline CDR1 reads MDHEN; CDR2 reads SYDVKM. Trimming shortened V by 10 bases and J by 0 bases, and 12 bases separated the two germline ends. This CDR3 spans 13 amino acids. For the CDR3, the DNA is TGTGCCACCCCGGGGCTAGCTAACTATGGCTACACCTTC. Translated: CATPGLANYGYTF.

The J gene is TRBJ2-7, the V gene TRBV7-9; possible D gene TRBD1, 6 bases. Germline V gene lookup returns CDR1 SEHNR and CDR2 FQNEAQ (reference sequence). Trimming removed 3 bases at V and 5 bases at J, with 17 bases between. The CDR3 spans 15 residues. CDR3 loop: CASSLRARGFNEQYF. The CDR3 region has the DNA TGTGCCAGCAGCTTGAGAGCCAGGGGATTCAACGAGCAGTACTTC.

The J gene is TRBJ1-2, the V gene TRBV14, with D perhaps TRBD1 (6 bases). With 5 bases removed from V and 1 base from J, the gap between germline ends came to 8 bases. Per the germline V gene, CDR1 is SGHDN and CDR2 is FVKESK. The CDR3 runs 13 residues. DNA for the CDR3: TGTGCCAGCAGCAAGGGGGATAACTATGGCTACACCTTC. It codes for CASSKGDNYGYTF.

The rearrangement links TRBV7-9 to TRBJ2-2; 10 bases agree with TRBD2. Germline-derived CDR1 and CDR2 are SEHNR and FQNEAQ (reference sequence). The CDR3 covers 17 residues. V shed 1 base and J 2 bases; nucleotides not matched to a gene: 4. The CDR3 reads CASSLGSSGSNTGELFF. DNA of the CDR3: TGTGCCAGCAGCTTAGGTTCTAGCGGGAGTAACACCGGGGAGCTGTTTTTT. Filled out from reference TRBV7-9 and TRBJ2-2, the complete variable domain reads DTGVSQNPRHKITKRGQNVTFRCDPISEHNRLYWYRQTLGQGPEFLTYFQNEAQLEKSRLLSDRFSAERPKGSFSTLEIQRTEQGDSAMYLCASSLGSSGSNTGELFFGEGSRLTVL.

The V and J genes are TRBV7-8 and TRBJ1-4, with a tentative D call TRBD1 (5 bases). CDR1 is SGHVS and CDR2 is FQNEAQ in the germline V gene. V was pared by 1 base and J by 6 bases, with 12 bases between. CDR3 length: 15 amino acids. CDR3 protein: CASSLVQGYDEKLFF. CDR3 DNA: TGTGCCAGCAGCTTAGTGCAGGGCTATGATGAAAAACTGTTTTTT.

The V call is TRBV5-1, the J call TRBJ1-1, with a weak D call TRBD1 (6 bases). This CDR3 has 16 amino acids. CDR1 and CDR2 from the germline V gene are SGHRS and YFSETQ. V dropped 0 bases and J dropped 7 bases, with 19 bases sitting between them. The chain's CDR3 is CASSLELLTGSSEAFF. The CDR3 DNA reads TGCGCCAGCAGCTTGGAACTCCTTACAGGGTCGAGTGAAGCTTTCTTT. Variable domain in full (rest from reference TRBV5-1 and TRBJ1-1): KAGVTQTPRYLIKTRGQQVTLSCSPISGHRSVSWYQQTPGQGLQFLFEYFSETQRNKGNFPGRFSGRQFSNSRSEMNVSTLELGDSALYLCASSLELLTGSSEAFFGQGTRLTVV.

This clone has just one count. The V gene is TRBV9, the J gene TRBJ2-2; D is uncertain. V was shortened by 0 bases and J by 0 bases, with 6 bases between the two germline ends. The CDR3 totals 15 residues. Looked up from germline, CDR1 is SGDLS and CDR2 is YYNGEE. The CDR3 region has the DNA TGTGCCAGCAGCGTAGCGGCAGCGAACACCGGGGAGCTGTTTTTT. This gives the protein CASSVAAANTGELFF.